This paragraph covers one T cell receptor (beta chain) sequence. Its target antigen remains unknown. The sample holds no much larger clone one base away, and base qualities are not on file. The data are from a study of cytomegalovirus exposure and HLA in healthy donors (dated by TCRdb to about 2017). Regarding the complete study: In an earlier analysis of 550 to 750 of the donors, around 290 Gb of sequence data and approximately 120 million unique TCR beta sequences from about 190 million T cells were reported. Roughly 320 gigabases of sequencing data and approximately 91 million unique TCR sequences made up an early release that covered around 640 HLA-typed donors. Of the roughly 390 genotyped donors, over 65% fell in the genetic ancestry cluster associated with self-reported Caucasian donors. The aim of the study was to test whether cataloging public T cell receptors could identify signatures of past pathogen exposure. The T cell repertoires of about 700 subjects were profiled by immunosequencing and related to cytomegalovirus serostatus. In addition to the first cohort of 666 subjects, a separate validation cohort of 130 or so different subjects was used. The study combined high-throughput TCR immunosequencing, statistical association of individual TCRs with disease status, and machine learning to predict cytomegalovirus infection status. A later analysis re-examined previously published TCR beta repertoires from 500 to 700 donors and added high-resolution HLA genotyping to investigate patterns of TCR occurrence. Rather than drawing on any new phenotypic data, the later analysis identified candidate immune exposures from TCR beta sequences and the way those sequences occurred across donors. To decide whether each TCR beta V gene segment behaved as functional or pseudogenic, an earlier analysis of 587 of the donors relied on high-throughput TCR beta sequencing. Donor age, sex, ethnicity and CMV serostatus were compiled together with the repertoire data. A later genetic analysis used genome-wide SNP genotypes for 398 of the 666 donors, treating that subset as a discovery cohort. Every repertoire in the discovery cohort had been generated on one and the same sequencing platform. HLA typing included class I and class II loci at four-digit resolution. The number of typed donors differed by locus: about 620-630 for A, B, C, DRB1 and DQB1; approximately 520 for DQA1; roughly 600 for DPA1; and roughly 490 for DPB1. About five DR-DQ haplotypes were handled as single units for association and clustering, since linkage in the cohort was strong. Among some 400 genotyped donors of the cohort, an average of approximately 200,000 unique TCR beta nucleotide sequences was sequenced per donor, of which about 20% were non-productive.

The library was produced with the immunoSEQ multiplex PCR assay. A mixture of 60 forward primers for TCR Vbeta segments and 13 reverse primers for TCR Jbeta segments was used in the multiplex PCR. Amplification of the CDR3 region of rearranged TCR beta genes was performed with a multiplex PCR assay on genomic DNA. The amplified TCR beta libraries were sequenced on the Illumina HiSeq System as 87-base-pair reads. As for the authors' bioinformatics: Across the 670 or so repertoires, a later analysis counted 78 million or so unique TCR beta chains, about 10 million of which were shared by at least two donors. Raw reads were error-corrected and collapsed into unique sequences with a nearest-neighbor algorithm that merged closely related sequences to remove PCR and sequencing errors. V, D and J gene segments were assigned by aligning CDR3 sequences to IMGT reference sequences. For a sequence to be retained, a match of at least six nucleotides was required to both a V gene segment and a J gene segment. A rearrangement counted as productive if the CDR3 had no stop codons and remained in frame with V and J, and every other rearrangement counted as non-productive. Following IMGT convention, CDR3 was defined as the stretch from the second conserved V-encoded cysteine up to the conserved J-encoded phenylalanine. Sequences without an unambiguous match to a single V gene segment were excluded from the earlier analysis of about 600 of the donors. In an earlier analysis of around 600 of the donors, V segments were called functional above 56.7% productive rearrangements and were called segregating when the between-donor standard deviation exceeded 5%. A statistical classification framework was developed to diagnose cytomegalovirus status using the catalog of TCR beta chain sequences. In a later analysis, V and J genes were assigned by comparing TCR nucleotide sequences against IMGT/GENE-DB human TR gene sequences. Using the TCRdist pipeline, a later analysis assigned CDR3 sequences along with most-parsimonious VDJ recombination scenarios. In a later analysis, every TCR beta chain was defined by the combination of its CDR3 amino acid sequence and its V-gene family, and reads without a unique V-gene family were dropped. As a way to deal with suspected cross-contamination and a sequencing artifact, a later analysis dropped approximately 570 nucleotide sequences that were highly shared and had low generation probability. For each public chain, a later analysis derived a clonal expansion index from normalized ranks of inferred template counts within each repertoire. A later analysis computed generation probabilities with a VDJ recombination model fitted to out-of-frame rearrangements, and checked the results against IGoR. In a later analysis, hypergeometric tests were used to score TCR-TCR, TCR-HLA and TCR-CMV co-occurrence, with a repertoire-size bias correction applied to TCR pairs. To estimate false discovery rates, a later analysis permuted the HLA or CMV assignments 20 times. A later analysis grouped co-occurring TCRs with DBSCAN, adding TCRdist sequence similarity when clustering within HLA-allele-positive subsets. Co-occurrence clustering excluded repertoires with fewer than 30,000 or more than 120,000 public chains, plus five with anomalous nucleotide sharing. The table comes from immuneACCESS by way of TCRdb, which keeps in-frame sequences with V and J called. Part of the clones is missing from these tables; in studies checked, under half for an unresolved V gene and the rest for unknown reasons. Clone size and the V and J calls come from that table; the DNA yielded D and trimming. The sample table records some 130,000 clones; around 80% of these occur just once. The biggest ten clones account for 2% to 2.5% of the sample.

The cohort was made up of roughly 670 healthy bone marrow donors. Cohort members were all nominally healthy when sampled, although unrecorded immune exposures were likely present. The donor was CMV seronegative and was included in the group of about 350 seronegative cohort members. A peripheral blood sample was collected from each donor, and TCR beta sequencing was performed on peripheral blood mononuclear cells. Genomic DNA was extracted from the blood cell samples with the Qiagen DNeasy Blood Extraction Kit. The research as a whole found: Because HLA typing was missing for some donors at each locus, association tests included only the typed subset. In a later analysis, TCR association rates were found to vary across HLA loci, with the most associated TCRs seen for DRB1 alleles and the fewest for HLA-C alleles. Cytomegalovirus status was reported to be diagnosed by the classifier with high specificity and sensitivity in both the original and validation cohorts. Linkage disequilibrium might explain the correlated functional status among segregating V segments, but an unknown experimental factor could not be excluded. Roughly uniform sequencing depth across donors was assumed in presence/absence analyses, although this assumption may not hold. According to a later analysis, parvovirus B19, influenza, CMV and Epstein-Barr virus appeared linked to several top co-occurrence clusters. When HLA alleles, especially DR and DQ, strongly co-occurred, TCR associations were difficult to assign to individual alleles. A group of highly shared sequence variants was considered likely to be a technical artifact of the sequencing pipeline. In a later analysis, HLA-associated TCR beta chains showed more clonal expansion and lower generation probabilities than non-associated chains that were equally common. According to a later analysis, most CMV-associated TCR beta chains appeared to be HLA-restricted, and the HLA associations seemed to be driven largely by CMV exposure. An earlier analysis of 450 to 750 of the donors showed that most TCR beta V segments appeared in productive rearrangements either about 87% or about 30% of the time, which broadly matched IMGT annotations. While some public TCRs were present in many individuals, most TCR sequences turned up only very rarely across donors. It was suggested by the authors that the approach could potentially be generalized to other disease states and immunological phenotypes. A later genetic analysis associated a missense DCLRE1C variant with V-gene and J-gene trimming of TCR beta chains, and an independent cohort replicated the association. A further reported finding was that TCR beta sequences accurately predicted the HLA-A and HLA-B alleles for most subjects in the first cohort. In a later genetic analysis, fewer N-insertions in productive TCRs were reported among donors in an Asian-associated ancestry cluster than the roughly 700-donor mean. A later analysis associated 15,000 to 20,000 TCR beta sequences with specific HLA alleles at a false discovery rate of 0.05. A few of the identified cytomegalovirus-associated TCR beta chains were confirmed in vitro to be specific for cytomegalovirus antigens. This cohort had only TCR beta chains sequenced, and the lack of alpha or paired-chain data limited which features could be detected. A total of fewer than 200 TCR beta chains were listed by the study as associated with cytomegalovirus. The earlier analysis of some 540 of the donors excluded seventeen rarely observed V segments, including chromosome 9 orphons, because counts were too low. The only immune exposure information available for the cohort was CMV serostatus.

Input material: PBMCs. This TCR derives from a man younger than 40 in good health and CMV-seronegative.

The DNA is as follows: TGTGCCAGCAGTTTTGGCGGGATGGCGGGGCTGAGTGAAAAACTGTTTTTT. Its translation reads: CASSFGGMAGLSEKLFF. The rearrangement joined TRBV27 to TRBJ1-4; possibly the D gene is TRBD1, per 5 matching bases. Including the terminal cysteine and phenylalanine, the CDR3 comprises 17 residues. Only the CDR3 region is kept as DNA, spanning 51 bases read in frame from base 1. Taken from the germline V gene (reference sequence), the CDR1 and CDR2 loops are MNHEY and SMNVEV. The junction shows trimming of 3 bases on V and 7 bases on J, plus 21 bases between the germline ends.